This TCR beta chain is drawn from a study of blood T cell repertoires in COVID-19. Data came from immunoSEQ multiplex PCR; TCRdb stores just in-frame clones and leaves some out. Here the sample spans around 32,000 clones, more than 80% being singletons. Germline V gives CDR1 LNHNV, CDR2 YYDKDF (reference sequence). CDR3 size: 14 residues. The V end was cut by 1 base, the J end by 3 bases, with 9 bases between. The sequenced sample was peripheral blood. This TCR derives from a male donor with active COVID-19. The rearrangement links TRBV15 to TRBJ1-2; D unresolved. CDR3 protein: CATSRGPGYYGYTF. CDR3 sequence (DNA): TGTGCCACCAGCAGAGGTCCGGGTTACTATGGCTACACCTTC.